This T cell receptor (beta chain) was identified during a study of OX40 agonist ivuxolimab in advanced cancers. Overall study results and limits: Not determined was the antigen specificity of the expanded peripheral T cells. Circulating CD4+ and CD8+ T cells showed clonal expansion by week 6 at 0.1 to 3.0 mg/kg.

For this clone: Its antigen is not known.

The assay was immunoSEQ multiplex PCR, and TCRdb's table has in-frame clones only and misses some. In the table there are about 73,000 clones, 88% of which are singletons. This receptor was taken from an adult with an advanced solid tumor such as melanoma, head and neck, liver or kidney cancer. The starting material was CD4+ or CD8+ T cells sorted from blood, obtained in a trial of the OX40 agonist ivuxolimab.

The CDR3 nucleotides read TGTGCCAGCAGGCCTCCGGGAACCTACGAGCAGTACTTC. Its translation: CASRPPGTYEQYF. The V and J genes are TRBV6-5 and TRBJ2-7; possible D gene TRBD2, 5 bases. The CDR3 spans 13 residues. Germline V lookup: CDR1 MNHEY, CDR2 SVGAGI. Trimming removed 6 bases at V and 2 bases at J, with 11 bases between.